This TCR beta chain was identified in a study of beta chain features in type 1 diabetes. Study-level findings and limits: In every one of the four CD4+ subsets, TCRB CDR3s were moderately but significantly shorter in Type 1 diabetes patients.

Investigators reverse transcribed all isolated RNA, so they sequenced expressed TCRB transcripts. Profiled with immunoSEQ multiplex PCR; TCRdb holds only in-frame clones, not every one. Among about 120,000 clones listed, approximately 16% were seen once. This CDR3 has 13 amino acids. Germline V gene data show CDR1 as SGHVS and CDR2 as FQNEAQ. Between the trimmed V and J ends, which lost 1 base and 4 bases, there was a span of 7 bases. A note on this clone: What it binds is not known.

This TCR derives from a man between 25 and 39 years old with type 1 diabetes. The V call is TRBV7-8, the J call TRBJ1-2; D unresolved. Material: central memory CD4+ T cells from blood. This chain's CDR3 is CASSLVLAYGYTF. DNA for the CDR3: TGTGCCAGCAGCTTAGTTCTTGCCTATGGCTACACCTTC.